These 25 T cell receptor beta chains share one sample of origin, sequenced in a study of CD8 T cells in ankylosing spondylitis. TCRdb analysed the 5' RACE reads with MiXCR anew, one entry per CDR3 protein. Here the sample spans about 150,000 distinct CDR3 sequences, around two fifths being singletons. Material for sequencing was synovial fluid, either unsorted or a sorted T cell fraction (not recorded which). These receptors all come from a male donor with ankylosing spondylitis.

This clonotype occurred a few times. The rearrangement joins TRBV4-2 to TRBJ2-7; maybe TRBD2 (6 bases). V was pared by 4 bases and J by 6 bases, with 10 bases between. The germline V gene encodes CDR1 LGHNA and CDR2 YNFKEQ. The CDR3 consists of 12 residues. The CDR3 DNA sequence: TGTGCCAGCAGCCGACCGGGAGTCGAGCAGTACTTC. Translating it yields CASSRPGVEQYF.

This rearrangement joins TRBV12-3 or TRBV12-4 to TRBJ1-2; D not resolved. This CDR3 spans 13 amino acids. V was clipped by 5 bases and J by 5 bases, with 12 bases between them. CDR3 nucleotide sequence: TGTGCCAGCAGTGCCGCGGTCGGGTATGGCTACACCTTC. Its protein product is CASSAAVGYGYTF.

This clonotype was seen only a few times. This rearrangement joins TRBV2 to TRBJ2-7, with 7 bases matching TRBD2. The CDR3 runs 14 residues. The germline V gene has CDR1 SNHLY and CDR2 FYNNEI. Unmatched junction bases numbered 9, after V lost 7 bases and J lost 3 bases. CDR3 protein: CASTLRLADYEQYF. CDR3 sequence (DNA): TGTGCCAGCACCCTAAGGCTAGCGGACTACGAGCAGTACTTC.

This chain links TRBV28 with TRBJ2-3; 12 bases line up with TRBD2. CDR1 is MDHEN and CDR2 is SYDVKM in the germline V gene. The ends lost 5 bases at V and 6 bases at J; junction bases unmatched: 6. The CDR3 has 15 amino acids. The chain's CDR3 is CASSRLAGVSDTQYF. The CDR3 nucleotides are TGTGCCAGCAGTCGACTAGCGGGAGTAAGTGATACGCAGTATTTT.

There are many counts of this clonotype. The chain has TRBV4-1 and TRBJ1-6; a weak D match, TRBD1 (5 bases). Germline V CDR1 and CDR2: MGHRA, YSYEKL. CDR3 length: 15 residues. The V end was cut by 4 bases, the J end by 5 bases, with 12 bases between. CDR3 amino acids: CASSLIWGNNSPLHF. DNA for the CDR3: TGCGCCAGCAGCCTTATTTGGGGGAATAATTCACCCCTCCACTTT.

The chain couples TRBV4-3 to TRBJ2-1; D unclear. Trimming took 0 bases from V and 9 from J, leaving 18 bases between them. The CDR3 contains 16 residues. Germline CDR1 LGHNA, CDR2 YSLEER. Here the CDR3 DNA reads TGCGCCAGCAGCCAAGAGGTCTCTCCCTATAGTGGTGAGCAGTTCTTC. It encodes CASSQEVSPYSGEQFF.

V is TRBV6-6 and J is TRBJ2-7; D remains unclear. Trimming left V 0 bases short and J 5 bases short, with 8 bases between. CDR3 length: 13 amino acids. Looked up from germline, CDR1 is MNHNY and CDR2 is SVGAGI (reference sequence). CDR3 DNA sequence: TGTGCCAGCAGTTACTCGGTTAGGGACGAGCAGTACTTC. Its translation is CASSYSVRDEQYF.

The CDR3 spells CASSLTETEQFF. The CDR3 DNA reads TGTGCCAGCAGCCTGACAGAGACTGAGCAGTTCTTC. This chain joins TRBV7-2 and TRBJ2-1; weak D call: TRBD1 (5 bases). Trimming removed 5 bases at V and 9 bases at J, with 11 bases between. Germline V gives CDR1 SGHTA, CDR2 FQGNSA. The CDR3 is 12 residues long.

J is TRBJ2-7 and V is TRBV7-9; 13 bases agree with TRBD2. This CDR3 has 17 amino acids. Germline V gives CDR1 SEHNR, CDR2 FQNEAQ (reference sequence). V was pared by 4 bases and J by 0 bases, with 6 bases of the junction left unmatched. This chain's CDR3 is CASSSTSGRPRSYEQYF. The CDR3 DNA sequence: TGTGCCAGCAGCTCGACTAGCGGGAGGCCCCGCTCCTACGAGCAGTACTTC.

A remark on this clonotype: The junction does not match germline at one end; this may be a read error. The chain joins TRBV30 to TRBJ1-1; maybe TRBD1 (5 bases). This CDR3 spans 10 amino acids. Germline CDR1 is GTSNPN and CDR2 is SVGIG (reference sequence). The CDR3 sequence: CAWRGREALF. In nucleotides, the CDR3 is TGTGCCTGGAGGGGCAGGGAAGCTCTCTTT.

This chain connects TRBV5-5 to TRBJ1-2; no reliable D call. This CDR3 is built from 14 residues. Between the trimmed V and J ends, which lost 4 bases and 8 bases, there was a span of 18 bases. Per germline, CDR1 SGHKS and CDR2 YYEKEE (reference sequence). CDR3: CASSPWAPGGGYTF. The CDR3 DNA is TGTGCCAGCAGCCCGTGGGCACCGGGTGGGGGCTACACCTTC.

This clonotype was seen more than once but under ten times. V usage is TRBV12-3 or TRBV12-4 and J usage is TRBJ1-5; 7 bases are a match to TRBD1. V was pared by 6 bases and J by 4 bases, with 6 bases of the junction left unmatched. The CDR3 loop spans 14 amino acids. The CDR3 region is CASRPQGVNQPQHF. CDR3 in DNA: TGTGCCAGCAGGCCTCAGGGGGTAAATCAGCCCCAGCATTTT.

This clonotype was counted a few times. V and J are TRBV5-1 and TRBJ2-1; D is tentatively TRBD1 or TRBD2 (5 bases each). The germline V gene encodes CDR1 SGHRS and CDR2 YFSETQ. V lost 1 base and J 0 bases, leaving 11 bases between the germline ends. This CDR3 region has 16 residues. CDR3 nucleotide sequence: TGCGCCAGCAGCTTGATAGAGGGGAGCTCCTACAATGAGCAGTTCTTC. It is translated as CASSLIEGSSYNEQFF.

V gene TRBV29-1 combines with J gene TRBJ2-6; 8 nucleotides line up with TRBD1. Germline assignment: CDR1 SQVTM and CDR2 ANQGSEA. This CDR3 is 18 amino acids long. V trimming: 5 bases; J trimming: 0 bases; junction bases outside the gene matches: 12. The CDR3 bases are TGCAGCGTTACTATCGACAGGGGATCATACTCTGGGGCCAACGTCCTGACTTTC. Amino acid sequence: CSVTIDRGSYSGANVLTF.

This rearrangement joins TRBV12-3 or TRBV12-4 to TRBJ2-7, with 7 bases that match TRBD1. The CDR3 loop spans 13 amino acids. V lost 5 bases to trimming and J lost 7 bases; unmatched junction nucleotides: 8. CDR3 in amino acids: CASSPGTVHEQYF. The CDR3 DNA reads TGTGCCAGCAGTCCCGGGACAGTGCATGAGCAGTACTTC.

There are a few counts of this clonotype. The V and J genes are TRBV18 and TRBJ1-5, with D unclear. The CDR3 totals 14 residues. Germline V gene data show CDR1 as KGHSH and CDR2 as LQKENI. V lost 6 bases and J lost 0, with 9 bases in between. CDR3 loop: CASSRVYSNQPQHF. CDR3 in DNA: TGTGCCAGCTCCCGGGTTTATAGCAATCAGCCCCAGCATTTT.

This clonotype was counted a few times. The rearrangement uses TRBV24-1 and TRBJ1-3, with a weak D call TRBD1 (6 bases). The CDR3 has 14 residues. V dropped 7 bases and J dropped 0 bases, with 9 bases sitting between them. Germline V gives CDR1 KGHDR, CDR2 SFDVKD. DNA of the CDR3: TGTGCCACCAGGACAGGAAACTCTGGAAACACCATATATTTT. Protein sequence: CATRTGNSGNTIYF.

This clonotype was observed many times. CDR3 protein: CASSLLASADNEQFF. CDR3 sequence (DNA): TGTGCCAGCAGTTTACTGGCTAGCGCAGACAATGAGCAGTTCTTC. J is TRBJ2-1 and V is TRBV12-3 or TRBV12-4; perhaps TRBD2 as D (6 bases). The ends were cut back, 2 bases at V and 5 bases at J, with 13 bases in the middle. This CDR3 contains 15 residues.

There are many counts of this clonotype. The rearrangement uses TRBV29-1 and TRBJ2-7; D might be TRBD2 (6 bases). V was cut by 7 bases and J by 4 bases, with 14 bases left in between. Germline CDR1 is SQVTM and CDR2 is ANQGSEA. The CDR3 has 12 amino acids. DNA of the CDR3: TGCAGCGCATGGGACTCAAAGTACGAGCAGTACTTC. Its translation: CSAWDSKYEQYF.

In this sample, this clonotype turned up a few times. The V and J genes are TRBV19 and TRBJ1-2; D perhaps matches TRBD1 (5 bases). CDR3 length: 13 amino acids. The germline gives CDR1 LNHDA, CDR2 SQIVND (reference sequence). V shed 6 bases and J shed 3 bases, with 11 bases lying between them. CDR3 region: CASRPTAYYGYTF. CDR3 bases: TGTGCCAGTAGGCCGACAGCTTACTATGGCTACACCTTC.

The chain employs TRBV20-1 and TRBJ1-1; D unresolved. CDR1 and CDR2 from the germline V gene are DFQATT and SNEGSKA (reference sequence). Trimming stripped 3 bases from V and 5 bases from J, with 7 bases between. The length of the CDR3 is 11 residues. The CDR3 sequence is CSASWGTEAFF. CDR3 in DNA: TGCAGTGCTAGTTGGGGAACTGAAGCTTTCTTT.

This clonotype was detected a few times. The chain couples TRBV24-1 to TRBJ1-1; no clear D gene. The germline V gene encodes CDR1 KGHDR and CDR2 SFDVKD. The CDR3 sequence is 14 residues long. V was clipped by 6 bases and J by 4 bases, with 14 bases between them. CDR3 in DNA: TGTGCCACCAGTCAAAGGGTAAGGAGCACTGAAGCTTTCTTT. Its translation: CATSQRVRSTEAFF.

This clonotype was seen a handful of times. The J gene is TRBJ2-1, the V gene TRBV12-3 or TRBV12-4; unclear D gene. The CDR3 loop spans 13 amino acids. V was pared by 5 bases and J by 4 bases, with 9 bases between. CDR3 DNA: TGTGCCAGCAGTCTGGGTGTTTACAATGAGCAGTTCTTC. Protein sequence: CASSLGVYNEQFF.

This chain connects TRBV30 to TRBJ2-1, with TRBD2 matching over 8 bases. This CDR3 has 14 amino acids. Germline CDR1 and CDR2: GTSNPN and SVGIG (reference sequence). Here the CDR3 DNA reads TGTGTCATTCGGGGGGGGCTAATCTACAATGAGCAGTTCTTC. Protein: CVIRGGLIYNEQFF.

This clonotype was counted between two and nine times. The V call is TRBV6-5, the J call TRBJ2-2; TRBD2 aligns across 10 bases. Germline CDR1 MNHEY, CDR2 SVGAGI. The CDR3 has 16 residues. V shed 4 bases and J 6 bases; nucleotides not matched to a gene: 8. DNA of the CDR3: TGTGCCAGCAGTTCGTCCTTAGCGGGAGGAGCCGGGGAGCTGTTTTTT. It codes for CASSSSLAGGAGELFF.